The 30 T cell receptor beta chains in this list originate from one sample, sequenced in a study of CD8+ T cells in alopecia areata. The authors extracted RNA and reverse transcribed it into cDNA as the sequencing template. Repertoires were generated with immunoSEQ multiplex PCR, while TCRdb's copy carries only in-frame clones and drops some. The table shows over 95,000 clones, with around 38% occurring only once. Sequenced input: CD4+ T cells sorted from blood. These receptors all come from a human donor with alopecia areata.

The chain has TRBV5-4 and TRBJ2-3; TRBD1 agrees at 7 bases. Trimming cost V 4 bases and J 5 bases; bases outside gene matches: 4. The CDR3 runs to 13 residues. Germline V CDR1 and CDR2: SGHNT, YYREEE (reference sequence). CDR3 region: CASSPTGVDTQYF. In DNA form, the CDR3 reads TGTGCCAGCAGCCCTACAGGGGTAGATACGCAGTATTTT. Filled out from reference TRBV5-4 and TRBJ2-3, the complete variable domain reads ETGVTQSPTHLIKTRGQQVTLRCSSQSGHNTVSWYQQALGQGPQFIFQYYREEENGRGNFPPRFSGLQFPNYSSELNVNALELDDSALYLCASSPTGVDTQYFGPGTRLTVL.

The rearrangement links TRBV4-3 to TRBJ2-3; 7 bases are shared with TRBD1. The V gene's germline CDR1 is LGHNA and CDR2 YSLEER. J lost 2 bases, V lost 1 base, and 6 bases had no gene match. This CDR3 is 16 amino acids long. This chain's CDR3 is CASSQGADRFTDTQYF. CDR3 sequence (DNA): TGCGCCAGCAGCCAAGGGGCGGACAGGTTCACAGATACGCAGTATTTT.

The chain has TRBV5-1 and TRBJ2-5; 11 positions match TRBD2. V gave up 4 bases and J gave up 5 bases; unmatched junction bases: 4. The CDR3 contains 14 residues. The germline V gene has CDR1 SGHRS and CDR2 YFSETQ. The CDR3 region is CASSDTSGSETQYF. Written as DNA, the CDR3 is TGCGCCAGCAGCGATACTAGCGGGAGTGAGACCCAGTACTTC.

This CDR3 reads CASSPKGVKSSYEQYF. CDR3 nucleotide sequence: TGCGCCAGCAGCCCCAAGGGGGTGAAGAGCTCCTACGAGCAGTACTTC. The chain recombines TRBV4-1 with TRBJ2-7; perhaps TRBD1 as D (6 bases). The CDR3 covers 16 residues. V lost 4 bases and J lost 0, with 16 bases in between. Germline V gene lookup returns CDR1 MGHRA and CDR2 YSYEKL.

CDR3 sequence: CASSQHRELGIQYF. CDR3 sequence (DNA): TGCGCCAGCAGCCAACACAGGGAACTCGGCATTCAGTACTTC. The rearrangement links TRBV4-1 to TRBJ2-4; a possible D gene is TRBD1 (6 bases). CDR1 is MGHRA, CDR2 YSYEKL, per germline. V was cut by 2 bases and J by 9 bases, with 14 bases left in between. This CDR3 is built from 14 residues.

This clone was detected only a few times. CDR3 sequence reads: CASSVDGSDTQYF. In nucleotides, the CDR3 is TGTGCCAGCAGCGTAGATGGTTCAGATACGCAGTATTTT. The chain has TRBV9 and TRBJ2-3; no reliable D call. The V and J ends lost 0 bases and 4 bases respectively, with 6 bases between them. This CDR3 is 13 amino acids long. Germline assignment: CDR1 SGDLS and CDR2 YYNGEE.

This clone turned up a few times. The gene calls are TRBV2 and TRBJ2-7; D remains ambiguous. From germline, CDR1 is SNHLY and CDR2 FYNNEI. The V end was cut by 6 bases, the J end by 0 bases, with 9 bases between. The CDR3 totals 13 residues. CDR3 DNA sequence: TGTGCCAGCAGCAAAAGGGACTCCTACGAGCAGTACTTC. Translation gives CASSKRDSYEQYF.

The chain uses TRBV5-1 and TRBJ2-5; D remains unclear. V lost 0 bases, J lost 1 base, and 4 bases lay in between. The CDR3 has 13 amino acids. Germline CDR1 and CDR2: SGHRS and YFSETQ. CDR3 protein: CASSLGAQETQYF. CDR3 nucleotides: TGCGCCAGCAGCTTGGGGGCCCAAGAGACCCAGTACTTC.

The chain carries TRBV29-1 and TRBJ1-5; D gene unclear. V was pared by 4 bases and J by 0 bases, with 7 bases between. This CDR3 is 13 amino acids long. Germline V lookup: CDR1 SQVTM, CDR2 ANQGSEA. The CDR3 loop is CSVVESSNQPQHF. CDR3 bases: TGCAGCGTTGTCGAGAGTAGCAATCAGCCCCAGCATTTT. Based on the CDR3 plus reference TRBV29-1 and TRBJ1-5, the full variable domain is SAVISQKPSRDICQRGTSLTIQCQVDSQVTMMFWYRQQPGQSLTLIATANQGSEATYESGFVIDKFPISRPNLTFSTLTVSNMSPEDSSIYLCSVVESSNQPQHFGDGTRLSIL.

The genes are TRBV7-3 and TRBJ2-5; D is unresolved. The germline CDR1 and CDR2 sequences are SGHTA and FQGTGA. This CDR3 region has 15 residues. Trimming stripped 0 bases from V and 4 bases from J, with 12 bases between. CDR3 loop: CASSLTVGTPETQYF. The CDR3 DNA reads as TGTGCCAGCAGCTTAACTGTAGGAACCCCAGAGACCCAGTACTTC.

The chain is built from TRBV27 and TRBJ1-5; no clear D gene. Germline values: CDR1 MNHEY, CDR2 SMNVEV (reference sequence). The CDR3 has 13 amino acids. Trimming removed 0 bases from V and 5 bases from J, with 5 bases in between. The CDR3 here is CASSLSTHQPQHF. The CDR3, as DNA: TGTGCCAGCAGTTTATCGACCCATCAGCCCCAGCATTTT.

The gene calls are TRBV7-2 and TRBJ1-5; D is ambiguous. The CDR3 length is 13 residues. V was pared by 5 bases and J by 7 bases, with 12 bases between. The germline V gene encodes CDR1 SGHTA and CDR2 FQGNSA. The CDR3 bases are TGTGCCAGCAGCCCAGAACCGGGACAGCCCCAGCATTTT. Translation: CASSPEPGQPQHF.

CDR3 DNA: TGCGCCAGCAGGCACCTCGACAGGGTAGTCACTAGCGGCTACAATGAGCAGTTCTTC. Protein sequence: CASRHLDRVVTSGYNEQFF. The chain combines TRBV4-1 with TRBJ2-1, with D possibly being TRBD2 (8 bases). The CDR3 length is 19 residues. In germline, CDR1 is MGHRA, CDR2 YSYEKL. The V end lost 6 bases, the J end lost 3 bases, and 27 bases lay between the germline ends.

This clone was recorded a few times. The chain joins TRBV5-4 to TRBJ2-5, with a possible D match to TRBD2 (6 bases). V was clipped by 4 bases and J by 2 bases, with 12 bases between them. Germline values: CDR1 SGHNT, CDR2 YYREEE (reference sequence). The CDR3 consists of 14 residues. The CDR3 is CASSLGTSQETQYF. The CDR3 DNA sequence: TGTGCCAGCAGCCTCGGGACTTCACAAGAGACCCAGTACTTC.

The V and J genes are TRBV7-9 and TRBJ2-7; D is perhaps TRBD1 or TRBD2 (5 bases each). V shed 5 bases and J shed 3 bases, with 14 bases lying between them. This CDR3 spans 14 amino acids. CDR1 and CDR2 from the germline V gene are SEHNR and FQNEAQ (reference sequence). The CDR3 DNA follows: TGTGCCAGCAGCCTAGAGGGGTTCGACTACGAGCAGTACTTC. Protein sequence: CASSLEGFDYEQYF.

The chain recombines TRBV5-4 with TRBJ2-3; 11 nucleotides line up with TRBD1. The CDR3 contains 17 residues. Per the germline V gene, CDR1 is SGHNT and CDR2 is YYREEE (reference sequence). With 4 bases clipped from V and 2 bases from J, the junction kept 9 bases outside the gene matches. The CDR3 bases are TGTGCCAGCAGCAGGCGGGACAGGGGGAACCCCACAGATACGCAGTATTTT. The encoded protein is CASSRRDRGNPTDTQYF.

The gene calls are TRBV29-1 and TRBJ2-5; perhaps TRBD1 as D (5 bases). This CDR3 spans 14 amino acids. Germline V CDR1 and CDR2: SQVTM, ANQGSEA. The V end was cut by 0 bases, the J end by 0 bases, with 8 bases between. The CDR3 region is CSVEDRVYQETQYF. CDR3 coding DNA: TGCAGCGTTGAAGACAGGGTGTACCAAGAGACCCAGTACTTC.

This clone turned up a few times. This sequence joins TRBV7-2 and TRBJ2-2, with 7 nucleotides matching TRBD2. CDR3 length: 15 amino acids. Germline CDR1 is SGHTA and CDR2 is FQGNSA. Trimming at V came to 6 bases and at J to 4 bases, leaving 8 bases not matched to a gene. The DNA for the CDR3 is TGTGCCAGCAGACCGGGACTAAAGATCACCGGGGAGCTGTTTTTT. Translated, it gives CASRPGLKITGELFF.

The chain carries TRBV9 and TRBJ2-4, with D unclear. With 2 bases removed from V and 0 bases from J, the gap between germline ends came to 12 bases. The V gene's germline CDR1 is SGDLS and CDR2 YYNGEE. The CDR3 runs 16 residues. CDR3 sequence reads: CASSVQPAVAKNIQYF. For the CDR3, the DNA is TGTGCCAGCAGCGTTCAACCGGCCGTAGCCAAAAACATTCAGTACTTC.

The count of this clone is one. This chain connects TRBV9 to TRBJ2-7; 8 nucleotides agree with TRBD1. Germline V gene sequence: CDR1 SGDLS, CDR2 YYNGEE. This CDR3 has 14 residues. V lost 3 bases to trimming and J lost 1 base; unmatched junction nucleotides: 3. CDR3 DNA sequence: TGTGCCAGCAGCGCCCGGGACAGGTCCTACGAGCAGTACTTC. It encodes CASSARDRSYEQYF.

This sequence joins TRBV7-8 and TRBJ2-7, with D unclear. Trimming took 2 bases from V and 2 from J, leaving 10 bases between them. Germline V gives CDR1 SGHVS, CDR2 FQNEAQ. The CDR3 loop spans 14 amino acids. The CDR3 is CASSLTRSAYEQYF. CDR3 DNA: TGTGCCAGCAGCTTAACCCGGAGCGCCTACGAGCAGTACTTC.

This clone was counted once. This chain joins TRBV9 and TRBJ2-5; 7 nucleotides line up with TRBD2. The CDR3 covers 15 residues. Per germline, CDR1 SGDLS and CDR2 YYNGEE. V lost 0 bases and J lost 5; bases outside the gene matches: 7. The CDR3 sequence is CASSVDGREWETQYF. The CDR3 nucleotides are TGTGCCAGCAGCGTAGATGGGCGGGAGTGGGAGACCCAGTACTTC.

This clone has a handful of counts. The V and J genes are TRBV5-4 and TRBJ2-3; 7 nucleotides line up with TRBD2. The germline V gene encodes CDR1 SGHNT and CDR2 YYREEE (reference sequence). V was pared by 6 bases and J by 4 bases, with 5 bases of the junction left unmatched. There are 13 residues in the CDR3. The CDR3 DNA reads TGTGCCAGCATGGCAGGGAGGGCAGATACGCAGTATTTT. Protein: CASMAGRADTQYF.

This clone was seen a handful of times. The chain couples TRBV6-5 to TRBJ1-2, with D tentatively TRBD1 (5 bases). Germline values: CDR1 MNHEY, CDR2 SVGAGI. The CDR3 covers 12 residues. The germline V and J ends were trimmed by 6 bases and 7 bases, with 12 bases remaining between them. This chain's CDR3 is CASRVSGSGYTF. CDR3 DNA: TGTGCCAGCAGAGTTTCAGGGTCTGGCTACACCTTC.

The sample holds one count of this clone. This chain connects TRBV4-3 to TRBJ1-2, with 9 nucleotides matching TRBD1. The CDR3 loop spans 15 amino acids. Germline V gene lookup returns CDR1 LGHNA and CDR2 YSLEER. The ends lost 3 bases at V and 5 bases at J; junction bases unmatched: 7. CDR3 sequence: CASSHSSGQGYGYTF. DNA for the CDR3: TGCGCCAGCAGCCATAGCTCGGGACAGGGATATGGCTACACCTTC.

There are a few counts of this clone. The chain couples TRBV29-1 to TRBJ2-3; TRBD2 is a possible D gene (6 bases). CDR3 length: 13 amino acids. CDR1 SQVTM and CDR2 ANQGSEA come from the germline V gene. V gave up 7 bases and J gave up 0 bases, with 11 bases separating them. The CDR3 spells CSAGGTSTDTQYF. CDR3 nucleotides: TGCAGCGCTGGGGGGACTAGCACAGATACGCAGTATTTT.

The gene calls are TRBV30 and TRBJ2-2, with D perhaps matching TRBD1 (5 bases). The CDR3 is 14 amino acids. The V end lost 6 bases, the J end lost 0 bases, and 11 bases lay between the germline ends. Germline V gene lookup returns CDR1 GTSNPN and CDR2 SVGIG (reference sequence). CDR3 coding DNA: TGTGCCTGCCCGACAGATACGAACACCGGGGAGCTGTTTTTT. It translates to CACPTDTNTGELFF.

This rearrangement joins TRBV20-1 to TRBJ2-7; TRBD1 matches 10 bases. Trimming at V came to 8 bases and at J to 8 bases, leaving 6 bases not matched to a gene. This CDR3 region has 11 residues. The V gene's germline CDR1 is DFQATT and CDR2 SNEGSKA (reference sequence). The CDR3: CSTGTGEKQYF. In DNA form, the CDR3 reads TGCAGTACCGGGACAGGGGAAAAGCAGTACTTC.

The chain joins TRBV25-1 to TRBJ2-3; D call uncertain. The CDR3 runs to 15 residues. V was trimmed by 1 base and J by 3 bases, leaving 11 bases between them. Germline V CDR1 and CDR2: MGHDK, SYGVNS. CDR3 coding DNA: TGTGCCAGCAGTGAATCGGCAGGTCGTACAGATACGCAGTATTTT. Its translation: CASSESAGRTDTQYF.

The chain joins TRBV5-4 to TRBJ2-7; 7 bases agree with TRBD1. Germline CDR1 is SGHNT and CDR2 is YYREEE (reference sequence). This CDR3 comprises 14 residues. V was clipped by 3 bases and J by 4 bases; unmatched bases: 7. In DNA form, the CDR3 reads TGTGCCAGCAGCTCTCCCGGGACAGAGTACGAGCAGTACTTC. This codes for CASSSPGTEYEQYF.